A selection of T cell receptor beta chains follows, all from one sample in a study of CD8+CD57+ T cells in acquired aplastic anemia. One entry per CDR3 protein, called by TCRdb with MiXCR from the reads. The table includes about 120,000 distinct CDR3 sequences, 55% to 70% detected once. The source material was sorted CD4+, CD8+, or CD8+CD57+ T cells (not recorded which) from PBMCs. The receptors come from a human donor with aplastic anemia. CDR3s include the opening cysteine and the closing phenylalanine or tryptophan. The D gene is left open where the match is weak. Some rows have no size entry. The others give once, few or many, or a class for an expanded clone.

>TRBD1|NA|TRBV19|TRBJ1-6
TGTGCCAGTAGTAGTGTGGACAGGGGTTATTCACCCCTCCACTTT
CASSSVDRGYSPLHF
>NA|NA|TRBV19|TRBJ1-5
TGTGCCAGCCCCCATAACAGCAATCAGCCCCAGCATTTT
CASPHNSNQPQHF
>NA|NA|TRBV9|TRBJ2-1
TGTGCCAGCAGCCTGGCTAACTACAATGAGCAGTTCTTC
CASSLANYNEQFF
>TRBD1|NA|TRBV20-1|TRBJ2-7
TGCAGTGCGCTAGACAGGGAAAGTCGCTACGAGCAGTACTTC
CSALDRESRYEQYF
>TRBD1|many|TRBV4-1|TRBJ2-7
TGCGCCAGCAGCCAGCTTGGGACAGCCCCCTACGAGCAGTACTTC
CASSQLGTAPYEQYF
>NA|NA|TRBV27|TRBJ2-3
TGTGCCAGCAGTTTACACCCGGATACGCAGTATTTT
CASSLHPDTQYF
>NA|NA|TRBV11-1|TRBJ2-3
TGTGCCAGCAGCTTACACGGGGCGTTCGCAGATACGCAGTATTTT
CASSLHGAFADTQYF
>NA|many|TRBV7-9|TRBJ2-7
TGTGCCAGCTCACCACGCGCCTACGAGCAGTACTTC
CASSPRAYEQYF
>NA|once|TRBV27|TRBJ2-7
TGTGCCAGCAGTTTGGGCAGGGCCTACGGGCAGTACTTC
CASSLGRAYGQYF
>NA|NA|TRBV2|TRBJ1-2
TGTGCCAGCAGTGAGGAACTACCCTATGGCTACACCTTC
CASSEELPYGYTF